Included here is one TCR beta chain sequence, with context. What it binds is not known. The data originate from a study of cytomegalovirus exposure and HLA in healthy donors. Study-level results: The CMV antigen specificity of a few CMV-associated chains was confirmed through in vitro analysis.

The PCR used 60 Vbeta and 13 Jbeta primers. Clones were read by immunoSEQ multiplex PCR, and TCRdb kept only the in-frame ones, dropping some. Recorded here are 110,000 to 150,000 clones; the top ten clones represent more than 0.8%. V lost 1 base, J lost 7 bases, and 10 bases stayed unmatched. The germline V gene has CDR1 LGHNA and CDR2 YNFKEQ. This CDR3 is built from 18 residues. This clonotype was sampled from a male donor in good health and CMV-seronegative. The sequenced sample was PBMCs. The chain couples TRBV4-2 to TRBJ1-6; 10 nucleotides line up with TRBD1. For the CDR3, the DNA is TGTGCCAGCAGCCAAGTAAGAGGGACAGGGGTGGGGAATTCACCCCTCCACTTT. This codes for CASSQVRGTGVGNSPLHF.